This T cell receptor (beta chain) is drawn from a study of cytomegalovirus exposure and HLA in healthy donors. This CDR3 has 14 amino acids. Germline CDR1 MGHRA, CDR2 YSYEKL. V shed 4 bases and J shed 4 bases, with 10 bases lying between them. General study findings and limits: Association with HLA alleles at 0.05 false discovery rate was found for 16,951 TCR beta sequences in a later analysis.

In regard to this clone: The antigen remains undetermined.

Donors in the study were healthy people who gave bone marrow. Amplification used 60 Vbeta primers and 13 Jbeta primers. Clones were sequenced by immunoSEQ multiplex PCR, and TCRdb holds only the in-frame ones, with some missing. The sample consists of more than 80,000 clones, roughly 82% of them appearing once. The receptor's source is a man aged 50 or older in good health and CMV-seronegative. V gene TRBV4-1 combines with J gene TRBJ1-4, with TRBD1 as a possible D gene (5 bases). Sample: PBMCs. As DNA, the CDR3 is TGCGCCAGCAGCCTACAGGATTTTAATGAAAAACTGTTTTTT. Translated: CASSLQDFNEKLFF.